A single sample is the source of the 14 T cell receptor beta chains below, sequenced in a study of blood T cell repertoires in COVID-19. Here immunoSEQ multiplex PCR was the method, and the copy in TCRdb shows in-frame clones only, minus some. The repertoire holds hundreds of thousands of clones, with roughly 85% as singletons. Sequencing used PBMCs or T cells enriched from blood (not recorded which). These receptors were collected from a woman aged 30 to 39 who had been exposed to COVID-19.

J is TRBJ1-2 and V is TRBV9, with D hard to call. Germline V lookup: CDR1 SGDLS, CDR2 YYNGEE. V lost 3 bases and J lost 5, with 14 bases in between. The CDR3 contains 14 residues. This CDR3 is CASSGMSRLYGYTF. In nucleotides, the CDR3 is TGTGCCAGCAGCGGTATGTCACGTCTATATGGCTACACCTTC.

CDR3 amino acids: CASSPYGGSIPNEQFF. CDR3 sequence (DNA): TGTGCCAGCTCACCATATGGCGGGAGTATCCCCAATGAGCAGTTCTTC. The V gene is TRBV18, the J gene TRBJ2-1; 7 nucleotides line up with TRBD2. Germline V gives CDR1 KGHSH, CDR2 LQKENI. The CDR3 loop spans 16 amino acids. V lost 2 bases, J lost 6 bases, and 10 bases stayed unmatched.

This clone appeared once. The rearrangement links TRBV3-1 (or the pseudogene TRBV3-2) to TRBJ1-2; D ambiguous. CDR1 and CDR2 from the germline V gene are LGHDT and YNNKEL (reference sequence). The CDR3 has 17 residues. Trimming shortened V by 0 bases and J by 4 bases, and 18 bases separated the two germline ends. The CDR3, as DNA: TGTGCCAGCAGCCAAGAAATAGAGTCTACCGGGATCTATGGCTACACCTTC. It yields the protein CASSQEIESTGIYGYTF.

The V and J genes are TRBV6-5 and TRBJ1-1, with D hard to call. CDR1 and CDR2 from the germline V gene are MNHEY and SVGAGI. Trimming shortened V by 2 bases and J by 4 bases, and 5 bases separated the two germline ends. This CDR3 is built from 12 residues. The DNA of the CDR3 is TGTGCCAGCAGTTACATGAGCACTGAAGCTTTCTTT. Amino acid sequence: CASSYMSTEAFF.

The CDR3 loop reads CASSSPSGGLKDTQYF. The CDR3 bases are TGTGCCAGCAGCTCCCCTAGCGGGGGGCTGAAAGATACGCAGTATTTT. The J gene is TRBJ2-3, the V gene TRBV7-8; 11 positions agree with TRBD2. V was pared by 4 bases and J by 5 bases, with 8 bases of the junction left unmatched. The length of the CDR3 is 16 residues. Germline V CDR1 and CDR2: SGHVS, FQNEAQ.

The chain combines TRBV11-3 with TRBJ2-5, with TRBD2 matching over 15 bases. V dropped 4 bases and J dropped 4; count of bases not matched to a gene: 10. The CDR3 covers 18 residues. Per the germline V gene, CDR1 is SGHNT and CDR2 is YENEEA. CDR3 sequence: CASSSGLAGGLLLETQYF. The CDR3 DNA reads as TGTGCCAGCAGCTCGGGACTAGCGGGAGGACTGTTATTAGAGACCCAGTACTTC.

CDR3 amino acids: CASVDRGSYEQYF. The DNA for the CDR3 is TGTGCCAGCGTAGACAGGGGGTCCTACGAGCAGTACTTC. The chain employs TRBV6-6 and TRBJ2-7; 9 bases match TRBD1. CDR3 length equals 13 residues. Germline assignment: CDR1 MNHNY and CDR2 SVGAGI (reference sequence). V gave up 8 bases and J gave up 1 base; unmatched junction bases: 3.

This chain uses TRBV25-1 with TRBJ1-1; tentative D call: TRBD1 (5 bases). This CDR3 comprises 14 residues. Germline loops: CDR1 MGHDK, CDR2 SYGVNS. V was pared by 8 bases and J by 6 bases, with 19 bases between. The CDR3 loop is CASSNPQVGAEAFF. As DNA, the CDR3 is TGTGCCAGCTCTAACCCACAGGTAGGGGCTGAAGCTTTCTTT.

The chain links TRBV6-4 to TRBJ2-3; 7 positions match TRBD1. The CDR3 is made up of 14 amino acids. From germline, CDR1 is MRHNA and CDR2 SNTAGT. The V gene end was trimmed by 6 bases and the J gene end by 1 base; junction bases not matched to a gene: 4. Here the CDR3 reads CASSVGGGTDTQYF. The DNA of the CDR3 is TGTGCCAGCAGCGTAGGGGGCGGCACAGATACGCAGTATTTT.

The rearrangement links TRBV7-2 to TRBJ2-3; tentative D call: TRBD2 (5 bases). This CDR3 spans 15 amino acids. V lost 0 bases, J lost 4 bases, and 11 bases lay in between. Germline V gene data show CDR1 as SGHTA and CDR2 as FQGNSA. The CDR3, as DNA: TGTGCCAGCAGCTTAGCGCAGTTTAGCGCAGATACGCAGTATTTT. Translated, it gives CASSLAQFSADTQYF.

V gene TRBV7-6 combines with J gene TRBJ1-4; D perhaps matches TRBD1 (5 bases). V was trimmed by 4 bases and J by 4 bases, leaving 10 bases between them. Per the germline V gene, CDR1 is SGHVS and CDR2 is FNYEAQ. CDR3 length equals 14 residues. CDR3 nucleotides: TGTGCCAGCAGCTGGGGGGACGGTAATGAAAAACTGTTTTTT. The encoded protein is CASSWGDGNEKLFF.

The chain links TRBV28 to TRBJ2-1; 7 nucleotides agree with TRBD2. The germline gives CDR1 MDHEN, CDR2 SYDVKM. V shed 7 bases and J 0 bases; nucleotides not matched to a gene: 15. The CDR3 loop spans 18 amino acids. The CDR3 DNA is TGTGCCAGCACCAGGTTTCCCAGCGGGGACCCCTCCTACAATGAGCAGTTCTTC. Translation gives CASTRFPSGDPSYNEQFF.

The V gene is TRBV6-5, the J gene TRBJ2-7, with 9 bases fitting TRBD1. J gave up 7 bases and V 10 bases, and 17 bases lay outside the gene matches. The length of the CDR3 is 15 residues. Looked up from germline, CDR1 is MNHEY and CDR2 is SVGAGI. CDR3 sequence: CATFSEKQGALEQYF. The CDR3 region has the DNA TGTGCCACCTTCAGCGAGAAACAGGGGGCGTTGGAGCAGTACTTC.

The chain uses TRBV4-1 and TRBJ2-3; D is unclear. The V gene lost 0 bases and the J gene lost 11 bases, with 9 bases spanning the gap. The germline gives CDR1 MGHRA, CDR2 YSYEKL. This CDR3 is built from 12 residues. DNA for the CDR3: TGCGCCAGCAGCCAAGAGTCAGTCATGCAGTATTTT. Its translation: CASSQESVMQYF.